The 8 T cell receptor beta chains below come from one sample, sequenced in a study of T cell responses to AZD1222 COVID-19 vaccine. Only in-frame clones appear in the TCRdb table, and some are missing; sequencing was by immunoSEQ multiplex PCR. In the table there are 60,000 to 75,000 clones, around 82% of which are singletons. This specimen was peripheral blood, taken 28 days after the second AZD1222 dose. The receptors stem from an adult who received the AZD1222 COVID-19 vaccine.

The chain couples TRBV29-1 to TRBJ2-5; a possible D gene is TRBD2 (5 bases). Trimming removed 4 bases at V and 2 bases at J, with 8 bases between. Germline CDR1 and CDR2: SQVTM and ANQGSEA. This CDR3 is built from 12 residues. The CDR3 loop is CSVVDLQETQYF. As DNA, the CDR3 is TGCAGCGTTGTGGACTTGCAAGAGACCCAGTACTTC.

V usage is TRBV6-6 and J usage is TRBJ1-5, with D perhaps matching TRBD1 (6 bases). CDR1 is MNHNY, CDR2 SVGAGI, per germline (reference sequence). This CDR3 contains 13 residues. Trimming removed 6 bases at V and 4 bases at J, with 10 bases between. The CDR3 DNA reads TGTGCCAGCAGCACAGGGACAAATCAGCCCCAGCATTTT. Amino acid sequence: CASSTGTNQPQHF.

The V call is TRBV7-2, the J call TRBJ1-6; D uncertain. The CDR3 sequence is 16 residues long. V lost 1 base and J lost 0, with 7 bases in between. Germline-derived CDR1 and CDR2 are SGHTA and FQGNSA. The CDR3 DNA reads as TGTGCCAGCAGCTTAGACAGCAACTCCTATAATTCACCCCTCCACTTT. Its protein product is CASSLDSNSYNSPLHF.

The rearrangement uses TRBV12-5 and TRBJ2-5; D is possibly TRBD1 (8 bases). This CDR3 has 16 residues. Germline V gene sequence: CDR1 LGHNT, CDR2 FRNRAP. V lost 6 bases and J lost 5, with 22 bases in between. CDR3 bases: TGTGCTAGTGGACTCAAATGGACAGGGAGGGCGGAGACCCAGTACTTC. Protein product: CASGLKWTGRAETQYF.

CDR3 bases: TGTGCCAGCAGTGAGGGACAGACGAACACTGAAGCTTTCTTT. Translated: CASSEGQTNTEAFF. The rearrangement links TRBV6-1 to TRBJ1-1; 7 bases agree with TRBD1. Unmatched junction bases numbered 2, after V lost 3 bases and J lost 1 base. Germline CDR1 is MNHNS and CDR2 is SASEGT. The CDR3 is 14 residues long.

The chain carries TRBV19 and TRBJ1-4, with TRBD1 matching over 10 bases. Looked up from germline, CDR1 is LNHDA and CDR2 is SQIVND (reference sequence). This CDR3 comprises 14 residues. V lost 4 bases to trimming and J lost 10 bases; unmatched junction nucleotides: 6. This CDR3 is CASSTSGTGVKLFF. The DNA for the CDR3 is TGTGCCAGTAGTACATCCGGGACAGGGGTAAAACTGTTTTTT. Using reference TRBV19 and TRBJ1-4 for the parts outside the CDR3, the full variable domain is DGGITQSPKYLFRKEGQNVTLSCEQNLNHDAMYWYRQDPGQGLRLIYYSQIVNDFQKGDIAEGYSVSREKKESFPLTVTSAQKNPTAFYLCASSTSGTGVKLFFGSGTQLSVL.

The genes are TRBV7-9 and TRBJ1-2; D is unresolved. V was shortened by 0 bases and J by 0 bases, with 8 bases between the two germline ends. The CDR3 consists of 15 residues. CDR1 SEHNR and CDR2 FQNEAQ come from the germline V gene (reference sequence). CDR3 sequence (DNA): TGTGCCAGCAGCTTAGCAACCCAGCCTAACTATGGCTACACCTTC. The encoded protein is CASSLATQPNYGYTF.

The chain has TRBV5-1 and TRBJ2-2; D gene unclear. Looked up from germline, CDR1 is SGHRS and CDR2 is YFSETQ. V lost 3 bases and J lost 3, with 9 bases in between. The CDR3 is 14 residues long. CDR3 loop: CASSYTPDTGELFF. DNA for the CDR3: TGCGCCAGCAGCTACACCCCGGACACCGGGGAGCTGTTTTTT.